The following is a T cell receptor beta chain sequence with its context. This sample was included in a study of blood T cell repertoires in COVID-19. About the study: Acute-phase and convalescent COVID-19 samples originated in the United States, Italy and Spain. Sources were T cells, B-cell-depleted T cells, or PBMCs; the material itself was cDNA or gDNA.

In the original analysis: It was from reference gene primer amplification that nucleated cell counts were estimated. Some clones are missing from TCRdb's copy, which holds only in-frame ones; the method was immunoSEQ multiplex PCR. The DNA gave D and trimming, while V, J and clone size come from that table. The table records some 50,000 clones, 80% to 90% of them present only once. This CDR3 is built from 16 residues. The trim removed 3 bases at V and 7 bases at J, leaving 12 bases unmatched. The germline V gene encodes CDR1 LNHDA and CDR2 SQIVND (reference sequence). The genes are TRBV19 and TRBJ2-1; 7 bases agree with TRBD2. This sequence was found in an elderly woman with acute or convalescent COVID-19. Source material: peripheral blood. Written as DNA, the CDR3 is TGTGCCAGTAGTATCGGGGACTTGGCGGGGGATAATGAGCAGTTCTTC. As protein: CASSIGDLAGDNEQFF.